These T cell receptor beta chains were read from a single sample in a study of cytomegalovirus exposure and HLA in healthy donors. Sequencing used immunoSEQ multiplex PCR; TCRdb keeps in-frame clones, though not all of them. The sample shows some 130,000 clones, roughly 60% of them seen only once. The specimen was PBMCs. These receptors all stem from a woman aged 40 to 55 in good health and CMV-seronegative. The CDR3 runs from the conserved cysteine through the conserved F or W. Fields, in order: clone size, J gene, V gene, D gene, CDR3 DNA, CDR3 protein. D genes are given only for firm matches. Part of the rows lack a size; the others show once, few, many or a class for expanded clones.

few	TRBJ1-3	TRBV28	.	TGTGCCAGCAGTCCGCCGGGAGGGGTCTCTGGAAACACCATATATTTT	CASSPPGGVSGNTIYF
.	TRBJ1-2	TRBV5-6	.	TGTGCCAGCAGCACGGGGAGCCGGGGCTACACCTTC	CASSTGSRGYTF
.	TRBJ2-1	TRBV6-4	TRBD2	TGTGCCAGCAGTGACGAGGCGGGGGGCCTCGATGAGCAGTTCTTC	CASSDEAGGLDEQFF
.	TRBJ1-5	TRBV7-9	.	TGTGCCAGCAGCGCCAGCCGAACAGGGAAAAGGGCTCAGCCCCAGCATTTT	CASSASRTGKRAQPQHF
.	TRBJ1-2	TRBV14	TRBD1	TGTGCCAGCAGCCAAGTACAGGGGGCGCGCTATGGCTACACCTTC	CASSQVQGARYGYTF
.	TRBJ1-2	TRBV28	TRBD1	TGTGCCAGTCGTCTAGGGGGACAGGGGGCGCGTGGCTACACCTTC	CASRLGGQGARGYTF
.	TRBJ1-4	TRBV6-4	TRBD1	TGTGCCAGCAGTCCTCCGGGACAGGCTAATGAAAAACTGTTTTTT	CASSPPGQANEKLFF
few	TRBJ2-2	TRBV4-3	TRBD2	TGCGCCAGCAGCCAAGGGGGCAATTGGGGACTAGCAGACACCGGGGAGCTGTTTTTT	CASSQGGNWGLADTGELFF
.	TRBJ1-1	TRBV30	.	TGTGCCTGGAGTAGGGGGGGACGGGACACTGAAGCTTTCTTT	CAWSRGGRDTEAFF
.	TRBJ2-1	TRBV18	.	TGTGCCAGCTCACCCCAGGTGGCCTACAATGAGCAGTTCTTC	CASSPQVAYNEQFF
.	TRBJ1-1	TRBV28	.	TGTGCCAGCAGCGGGGGGGGAGGACAAACTGAAGCTTTCTTT	CASSGGGGQTEAFF
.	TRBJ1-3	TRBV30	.	TGTGCCTGGAGTGTAGTAATAGGGGCGGCTGGAAACACCATATATTTT	CAWSVVIGAAGNTIYF
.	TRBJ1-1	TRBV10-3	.	TGTGCCATCAGTGAGAGGGAGACAATCAACACTGAAGCTTTCTTT	CAISERETINTEAFF
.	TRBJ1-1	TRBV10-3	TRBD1	TGTGCCATCAGTGTTTCGGGACAGGGGGTAGGGACTGAAGCTTTCTTT	CAISVSGQGVGTEAFF
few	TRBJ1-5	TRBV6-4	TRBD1	TGTGCCAGCAGTGCTATAGGGACAGAACCCAATCAGCCCCAGCATTTT	CASSAIGTEPNQPQHF
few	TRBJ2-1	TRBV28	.	TGTGCCAGCAGTTACCCCGGGACAGGCCGTGGGGGGGAGTTCTTC	CASSYPGTGRGGEFF
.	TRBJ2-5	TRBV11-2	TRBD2	TGTGCCAGCAGCCCAAGGACTAGCGGGGGGGCGGCCCAGTACTTC	CASSPRTSGGAAQYF
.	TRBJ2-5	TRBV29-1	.	TGCAGCGTTGAGGGGAGGCGGACCCGCGGGGAAGAAGAGACCCAGTACTTC	CSVEGRRTRGEEETQYF
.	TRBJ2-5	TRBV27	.	TGTGCCAGCAGTAGCCCATCAGGCAGGGTCGAGACCCAGTACTTC	CASSSPSGRVETQYF
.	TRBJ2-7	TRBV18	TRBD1	TGTGCCAGCTTCGGGACAGGGAGCGGTGAGCAGTACTTC	CASFGTGSGEQYF
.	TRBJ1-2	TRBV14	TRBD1	TGTGCCAGCAGCCAAGGGGACAGTGCTGGCTACACCTTC	CASSQGDSAGYTF
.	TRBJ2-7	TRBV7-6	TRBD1	TGTGCCAGCAGCAAGGACAGGGGGTTCTCCTACGAGCAGTACTTC	CASSKDRGFSYEQYF
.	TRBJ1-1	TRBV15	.	TGTGCCACCAGCCCAGGGGCGAGAAACACTGAAGCTTTCTTT	CATSPGARNTEAFF
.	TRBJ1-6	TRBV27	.	TGTGCCAGCAGTTTTCGGGATAATTCACCCCTCCACTTT	CASSFRDNSPLHF
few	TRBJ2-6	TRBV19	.	TGTGCCAGTAGTCTACAGGGAATAACAACCGCAGGGGTCCTGACTTTC	CASSLQGITTAGVLTF
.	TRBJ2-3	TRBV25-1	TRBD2	TGTGCCAGCAGTGATACCCAGCCAGCGGGGGCCCTCACAGATACGCAGTATTTT	CASSDTQPAGALTDTQYF
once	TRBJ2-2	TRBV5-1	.	TGCGCCAGCAGCTTGGGGGGTCGGGGTCAAGGCACCGGGGAGCTGTTTTTT	CASSLGGRGQGTGELFF
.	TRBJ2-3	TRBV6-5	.	TGTGCCAGCAGTTACTTGGGGGCCAGCACAGATACGCAGTATTTT	CASSYLGASTDTQYF
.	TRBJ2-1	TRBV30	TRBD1	TGTGCCTGGAACCGACAGGGGGATGAGCAGTTCTTC	CAWNRQGDEQFF
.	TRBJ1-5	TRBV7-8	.	TGTGCCAGCAGCCCTCCGGGAAGCCGCAATCAGCCCCAGCATTTT	CASSPPGSRNQPQHF
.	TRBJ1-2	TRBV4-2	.	TGTGCCAGCAGCCTCGACGGGGACTATGGCTACACCTTC	CASSLDGDYGYTF
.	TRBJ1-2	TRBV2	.	TGTGCCAGCAGCCTCGGGGGGGTCTATGGCTACACCTTC	CASSLGGVYGYTF
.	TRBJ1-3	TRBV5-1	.	TGCGCCAGCAGCTTGGCCTTCGGGAACTCTGGAAACACCATATATTTT	CASSLAFGNSGNTIYF
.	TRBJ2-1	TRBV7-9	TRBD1	TGTGCCAGCAGCCGCCGGGACAGGGGGAATGAGCAGTTCTTC	CASSRRDRGNEQFF
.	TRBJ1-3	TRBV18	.	TGTGCCAGCTCCCGGAGCTCTGGAAACACCATATATTTT	CASSRSSGNTIYF
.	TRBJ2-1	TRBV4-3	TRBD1	TGCGCCAGCAGCCTCCTCGGGGACAGGGGGGGTTTGGGTGAGCAGTTCTTC	CASSLLGDRGGLGEQFF
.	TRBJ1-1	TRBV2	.	TGTGCCAGCAGTGGACAACAGGGGAACACTGAAGCTTTCTTT	CASSGQQGNTEAFF
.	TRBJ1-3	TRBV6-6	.	TGTGCCAGCAGTTACTCGTCAGCTGGAAACACCATATATTTT	CASSYSSAGNTIYF
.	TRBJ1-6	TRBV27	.	TGTGCCAGCAGTCCATATAATTCACCCCTCCACTTT	CASSPYNSPLHF
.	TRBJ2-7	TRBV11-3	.	TGTGCCAGCAGCTTAGGAGCGGGCAGATTCTACGAGCAGTACTTC	CASSLGAGRFYEQYF
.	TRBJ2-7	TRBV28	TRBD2	TGTGCCAGCACCAAGGGAGCGGGGACCTACGAGCAGTACTTC	CASTKGAGTYEQYF
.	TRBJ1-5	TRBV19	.	TGTGCCAGTAGTATATCAGGGGATTATCAGCCCCAGCATTTT	CASSISGDYQPQHF
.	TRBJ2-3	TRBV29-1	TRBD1	TGCAGCGTTTCACAGGGGTTCCGCACAGATACGCAGTATTTT	CSVSQGFRTDTQYF
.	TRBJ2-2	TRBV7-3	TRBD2	TGTGCCAGCAGCTTAGCGGGGGTCACCGGGGAGCTGTTTTTT	CASSLAGVTGELFF